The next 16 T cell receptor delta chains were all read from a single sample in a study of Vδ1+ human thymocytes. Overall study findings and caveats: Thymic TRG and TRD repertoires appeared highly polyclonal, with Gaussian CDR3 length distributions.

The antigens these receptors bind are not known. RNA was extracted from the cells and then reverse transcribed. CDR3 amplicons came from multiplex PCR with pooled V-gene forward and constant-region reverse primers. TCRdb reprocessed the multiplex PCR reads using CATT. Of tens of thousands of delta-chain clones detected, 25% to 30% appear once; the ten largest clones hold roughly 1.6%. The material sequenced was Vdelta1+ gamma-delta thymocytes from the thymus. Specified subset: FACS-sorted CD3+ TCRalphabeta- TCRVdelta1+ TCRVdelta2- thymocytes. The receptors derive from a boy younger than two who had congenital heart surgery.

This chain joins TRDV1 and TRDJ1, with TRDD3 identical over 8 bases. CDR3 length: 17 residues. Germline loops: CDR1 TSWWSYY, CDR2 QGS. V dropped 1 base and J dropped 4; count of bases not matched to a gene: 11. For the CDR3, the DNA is TGTGCTCTTGGGGAACCGGAAGAAATGGGGGGATACGATAAACTCATCTTT. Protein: CALGEPEEMGGYDKLIF.

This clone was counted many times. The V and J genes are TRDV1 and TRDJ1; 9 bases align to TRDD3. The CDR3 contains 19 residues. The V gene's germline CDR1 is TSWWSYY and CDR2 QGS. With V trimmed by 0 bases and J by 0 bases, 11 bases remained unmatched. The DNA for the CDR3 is TGTGCTCTTGGGGAACTACCCCTCTGGGGGATGAAGTACACCGATAAACTCATCTTT. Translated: CALGELPLWGMKYTDKLIF.

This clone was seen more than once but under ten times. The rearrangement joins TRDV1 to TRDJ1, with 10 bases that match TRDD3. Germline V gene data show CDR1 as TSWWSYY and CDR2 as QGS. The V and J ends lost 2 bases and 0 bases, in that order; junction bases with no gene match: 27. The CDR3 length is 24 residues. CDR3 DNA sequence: TGTGCTCTTGGGGAAACTCGCCCATCTTTCCTACTGGGGGATCACCGACCATACACCGATAAACTCATCTTT. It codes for CALGETRPSFLLGDHRPYTDKLIF.

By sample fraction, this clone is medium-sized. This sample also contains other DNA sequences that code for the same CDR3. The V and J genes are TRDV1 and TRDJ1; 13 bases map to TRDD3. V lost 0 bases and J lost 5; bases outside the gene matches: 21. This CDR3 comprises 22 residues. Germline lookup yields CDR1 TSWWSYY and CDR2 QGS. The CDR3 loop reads CALGELAPFLPGYWGIRDKLIF. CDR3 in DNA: TGTGCTCTTGGGGAACTAGCCCCCTTCCTACCCGGCTACTGGGGGATACGAGATAAACTCATCTTT.

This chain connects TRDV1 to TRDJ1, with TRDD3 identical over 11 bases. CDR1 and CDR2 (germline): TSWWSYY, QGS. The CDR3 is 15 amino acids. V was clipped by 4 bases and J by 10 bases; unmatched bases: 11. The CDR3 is CALGGPGSGGYVLIF. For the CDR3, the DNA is TGTGCTCTTGGGGGCCCCGGTAGTGGGGGATACGTACTCATCTTT.

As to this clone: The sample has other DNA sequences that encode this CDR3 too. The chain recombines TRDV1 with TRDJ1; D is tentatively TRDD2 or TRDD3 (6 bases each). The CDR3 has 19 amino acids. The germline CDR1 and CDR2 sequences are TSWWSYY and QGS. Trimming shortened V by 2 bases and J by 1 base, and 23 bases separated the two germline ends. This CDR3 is CALGEDSYWDLQGTDKLIF. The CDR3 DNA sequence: TGTGCTCTTGGGGAAGACTCCTACTGGGACCTCCAAGGCACCGATAAACTCATCTTT.

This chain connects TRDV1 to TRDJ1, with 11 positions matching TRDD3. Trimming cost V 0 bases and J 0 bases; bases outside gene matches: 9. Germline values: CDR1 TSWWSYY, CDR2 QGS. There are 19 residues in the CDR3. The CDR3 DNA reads TGTGCTCTTGGGGAACTAGCATACTGGGGGATAGGATACACCGATAAACTCATCTTT. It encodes CALGELAYWGIGYTDKLIF.

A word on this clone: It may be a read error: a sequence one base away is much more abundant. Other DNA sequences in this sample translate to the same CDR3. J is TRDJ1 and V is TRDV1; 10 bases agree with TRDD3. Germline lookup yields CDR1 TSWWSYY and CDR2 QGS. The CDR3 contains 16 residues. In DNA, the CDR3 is TGTGCTCTTGGGCGGCCTCTCGGGGGATACGCCGATAAACTCATCTTC. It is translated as CALGRPLGGYADKLIF.

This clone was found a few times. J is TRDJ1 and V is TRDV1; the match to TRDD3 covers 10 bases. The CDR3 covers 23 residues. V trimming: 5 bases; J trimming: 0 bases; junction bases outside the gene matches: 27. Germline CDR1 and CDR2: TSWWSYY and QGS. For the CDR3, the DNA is TGTGCTCTTGGGCCCTCTTCGGGCAGGGATACTGGGGGATGCAACCAGTACACCGATAAACTCATCTTT. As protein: CALGPSSGRDTGGCNQYTDKLIF.

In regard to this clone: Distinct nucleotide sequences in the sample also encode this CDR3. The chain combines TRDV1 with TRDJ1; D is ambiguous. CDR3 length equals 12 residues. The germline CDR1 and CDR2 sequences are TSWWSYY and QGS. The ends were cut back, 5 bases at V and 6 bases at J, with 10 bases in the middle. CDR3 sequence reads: CALGHPVHKLIF. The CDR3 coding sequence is TGTGCTCTTGGGCACCCAGTTCATAAACTCATCTTT.

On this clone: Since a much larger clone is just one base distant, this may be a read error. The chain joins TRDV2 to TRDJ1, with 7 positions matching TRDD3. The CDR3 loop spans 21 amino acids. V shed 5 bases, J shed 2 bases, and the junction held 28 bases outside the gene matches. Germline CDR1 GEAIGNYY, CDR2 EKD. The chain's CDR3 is CACASRDTGAYTGLTTDKLIF. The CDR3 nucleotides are TGTGCCTGTGCTTCCCGCGATACTGGGGCCTACACGGGCCTTACGACCGATAAACTCATCTTT.

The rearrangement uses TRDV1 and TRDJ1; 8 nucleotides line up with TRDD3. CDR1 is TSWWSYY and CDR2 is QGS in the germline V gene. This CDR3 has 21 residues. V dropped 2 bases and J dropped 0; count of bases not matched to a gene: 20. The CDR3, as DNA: TGTGCTCTTGGGGAAGCTAATCCCGCTTTACTGGGGGCCCCGTACACCGATAAACTCATCTTT. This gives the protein CALGEANPALLGAPYTDKLIF.

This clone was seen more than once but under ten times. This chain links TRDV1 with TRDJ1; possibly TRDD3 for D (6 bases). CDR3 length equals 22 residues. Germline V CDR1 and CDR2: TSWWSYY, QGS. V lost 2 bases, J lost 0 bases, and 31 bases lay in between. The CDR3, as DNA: TGTGCTCTTGGGGAAAAGGGCCGCTCCCTCGCCTGGAGGGGATCCTACACCGATAAACTCATCTTT. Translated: CALGEKGRSLAWRGSYTDKLIF.

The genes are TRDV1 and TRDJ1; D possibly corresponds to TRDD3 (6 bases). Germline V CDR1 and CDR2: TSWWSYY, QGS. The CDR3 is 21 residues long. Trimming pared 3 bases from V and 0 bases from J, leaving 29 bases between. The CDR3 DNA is TGTGCTCTTGGGGACTCCCTCCATGCCTTCGGGCGTACTGGGAACACCGATAAACTCATCTTT. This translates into CALGDSLHAFGRTGNTDKLIF.

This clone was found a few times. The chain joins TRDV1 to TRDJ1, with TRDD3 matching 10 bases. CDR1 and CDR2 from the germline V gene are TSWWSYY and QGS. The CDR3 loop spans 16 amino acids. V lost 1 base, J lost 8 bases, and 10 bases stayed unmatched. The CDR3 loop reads CALGEQDPGDTRKLIF. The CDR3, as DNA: TGTGCTCTTGGGGAACAGGACCCGGGGGATACGCGGAAACTCATCTTT.

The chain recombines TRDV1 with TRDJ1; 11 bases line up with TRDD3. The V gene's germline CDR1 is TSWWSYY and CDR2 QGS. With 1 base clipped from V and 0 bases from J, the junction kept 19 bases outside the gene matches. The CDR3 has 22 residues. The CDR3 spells CALGEHLRLFGGYAGDTDKLIF. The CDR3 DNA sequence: TGTGCTCTTGGGGAACACCTCCGCCTTTTTGGGGGATACGCGGGAGACACCGATAAACTCATCTTT.